This T cell receptor beta chain was identified in a study of blood T cell repertoires in COVID-19. Looking at the study overall: Samples representing acute and convalescent COVID-19 were sourced from the United States, Italy and Spain. T cells, B-cell-depleted T cells, or PBMCs provided the cDNA or gDNA that served as material.

CDR3 length: 16 amino acids. Germline lookup yields CDR1 MNHNY and CDR2 SVGAGI (reference sequence). V dropped 1 base and J dropped 4 bases, with 17 bases sitting between them. Original analysis: Estimates of nucleated cell counts were drawn from the amplification of reference gene primers. TCRdb's table, derived via immunoSEQ multiplex PCR, lists solely in-frame clones and lacks some. V, J and clone size are taken as reported in that table, and D and trimming were inferred from the DNA itself. The sample shows about 140,000 clones, about 86% of them seen only once. What was sequenced was peripheral blood. The clonotype originates from a woman aged 60 to 75 with acute or convalescent COVID-19. The chain is built from TRBV6-6 and TRBJ2-7; possible D gene TRBD2, 6 bases. The CDR3 loop is CASSYWGGGTEYEQYF. In DNA, the CDR3 is TGTGCCAGCAGTTACTGGGGTGGGGGGACGGAGTACGAGCAGTACTTC.